A single sample is the source of the 17 T cell receptor beta chains below, sequenced in a study of radiation and T cells in renal cell carcinoma. This table comes from immunoSEQ multiplex PCR, and its TCRdb copy is limited to in-frame clones, with some not included. The sample has some 150,000 clones, 80% to 90% seen once. Specified time point: blood 2 weeks post-SBRT. The treatment denotes: 15 Gy SBRT to primary tumor, nephrectomy 4 weeks later. Sequenced material: blood, taken from a patient whose treatment included radiotherapy and nephrectomy. These receptors originate from a woman between 50 and 59 years old with renal cell carcinoma.

This clone was detected a few times. V is TRBV6-5 and J is TRBJ1-1, with D unresolved. There are 14 residues in the CDR3. V lost 4 bases and J lost 5, with 14 bases in between. Germline values: CDR1 MNHEY, CDR2 SVGAGI. The CDR3 bases are TGTGCCAGCAGTTCCCCCCCCCGAACGACTGAAGCTTTCTTT. This codes for CASSSPPRTTEAFF.

The chain recombines TRBV19 with TRBJ1-3; the D gene is possibly TRBD1 (6 bases). This CDR3 contains 14 residues. V was cut by 3 bases and J by 6 bases, with 12 bases left in between. Germline loops: CDR1 LNHDA, CDR2 SQIVND (reference sequence). CDR3 amino acids: CASSISGTKNTIYF. As DNA, the CDR3 is TGTGCCAGTAGTATCTCCGGGACAAAAAACACCATATATTTT.

Only a few counts were recorded for this clone. The chain uses TRBV6-5 and TRBJ1-6, with D possibly TRBD1 on 5 matching bases. The CDR3 is 15 amino acids. V was trimmed by 6 bases and J by 9 bases, leaving 18 bases between them. CDR1 is MNHEY and CDR2 is SVGAGI in the germline V gene. CDR3 residues: CASSFLPGPGSPLHF. DNA for the CDR3: TGTGCCAGCAGCTTTCTTCCAGGGCCCGGTTCACCCCTCCACTTT.

The gene calls are TRBV7-9 and TRBJ1-1; D may be TRBD1 (6 bases). Trimming took off 4 bases at V and 5 bases at J, with 20 bases between the two ends. The CDR3 totals 16 residues. CDR1 and CDR2 from the germline V gene are SEHNR and FQNEAQ (reference sequence). The CDR3 protein is CASSSKPGVERTEAFF. The CDR3 DNA is TGTGCCAGCAGCTCCAAACCAGGGGTGGAGCGGACTGAAGCTTTCTTT.

This clone has more than one count but fewer than ten. The chain links TRBV5-1 to TRBJ1-2, with D perhaps TRBD1 (6 bases). The V end was cut by 0 bases, the J end by 3 bases, with 12 bases between. Germline CDR1 is SGHRS and CDR2 is YFSETQ. This CDR3 is built from 15 residues. The chain's CDR3 is CASSLEEGGYYGYTF. DNA for the CDR3: TGCGCCAGCAGCTTGGAGGAGGGGGGATACTATGGCTACACCTTC.

This sequence joins TRBV7-2 and TRBJ1-1; 7 bases match TRBD1. Per the germline V gene, CDR1 is SGHTA and CDR2 is FQGNSA. This CDR3 spans 13 amino acids. J lost 5 bases, V lost 5 bases, and 5 bases had no gene match. In DNA form, the CDR3 reads TGTGCCAGCAGCCCAGGACAGGTGACTGAAGCTTTCTTT. Translating it yields CASSPGQVTEAFF.

The V call is TRBV5-1, the J call TRBJ2-1; 10 positions match TRBD1. The germline CDR1 and CDR2 sequences are SGHRS and YFSETQ. CDR3 size: 14 residues. The V gene end was trimmed by 4 bases and the J gene end by 9 bases; junction bases not matched to a gene: 7. CDR3 in amino acids: CASSRDRGRSEQFF. CDR3 DNA: TGCGCCAGCAGCCGGGACAGGGGTCGGAGTGAGCAGTTCTTC.

This clone was seen a single time. This chain joins TRBV6-1 and TRBJ2-1, with 11 positions matching TRBD2. CDR1 and CDR2 from the germline V gene are MNHNS and SASEGT. The CDR3 extends over 17 amino acids. The J segment lost 3 bases and the V segment lost 2 bases, leaving 6 bases of the junction unmatched. CDR3 DNA: TGTGCCAGCAGTGAAACTAGCGGGGGCTTCTTCTACAATGAGCAGTTCTTC. Its protein product is CASSETSGGFFYNEQFF.

In its sample, this clone was seen once. The chain couples TRBV19 to TRBJ1-6; D ambiguous. The CDR3 consists of 15 residues. V lost 4 bases to trimming and J lost 10 bases, with 17 bases between them. Germline CDR1 reads LNHDA; CDR2 reads SQIVND (reference sequence). The CDR3 reads CASSTRAGGRSPLHF. In nucleotides, the CDR3 is TGTGCCAGTAGTACCCGGGCTGGCGGGAGATCACCCCTCCACTTT.

The chain recombines TRBV14 with TRBJ1-2, with 7 bases identical to TRBD1. Germline V gene lookup returns CDR1 SGHDN and CDR2 FVKESK. The V gene end was trimmed by 0 bases and the J gene end by 8 bases; junction bases not matched to a gene: 9. This CDR3 region has 15 residues. In nucleotides, the CDR3 is TGTGCCAGCAGCCAAGATATTGGGACAGCTAGGGGCTACACCTTC. The encoded protein is CASSQDIGTARGYTF.

The V and J genes are TRBV4-1 and TRBJ2-3; D gene uncertain. Germline loops: CDR1 MGHRA, CDR2 YSYEKL. V dropped 2 bases and J dropped 6 bases, with 9 bases sitting between them. The length of the CDR3 is 13 residues. The CDR3 sequence: CASSQRPPDTQYF. The CDR3 DNA reads as TGCGCCAGCAGCCAAAGACCGCCGGATACGCAGTATTTT.

V usage is TRBV5-1 and J usage is TRBJ2-7; the match to TRBD2 covers 10 bases. The CDR3 extends over 15 amino acids. J gave up 5 bases and V 3 bases, and 8 bases lay outside the gene matches. Germline CDR1 reads SGHRS; CDR2 reads YFSETQ. CDR3 DNA sequence: TGCGCCAGCAGCTCGACAACTAGCGGGGCTAACGAGCAGTACTTC. Its protein product is CASSSTTSGANEQYF.

The chain employs TRBV6-5 and TRBJ2-1, with D unclear. Trimming left V 7 bases short and J 5 bases short, with 6 bases between. The CDR3 runs 11 residues. Germline assignment: CDR1 MNHEY and CDR2 SVGAGI. The CDR3 bases are TGTGCCAGCACCCGGGACAATGAGCAGTTCTTC. It specifies CASTRDNEQFF.

This clone came up once. This chain joins TRBV7-9 and TRBJ2-3; possibly TRBD2 for D (6 bases). The germline V and J ends were trimmed by 5 bases and 1 base, with 19 bases remaining between them. This CDR3 contains 17 residues. Per germline, CDR1 SEHNR and CDR2 FQNEAQ (reference sequence). The DNA for the CDR3 is TGTGCCAGCAGCCACCGGTCGGAGGGATCACGCACAGATACGCAGTATTTT. It yields the protein CASSHRSEGSRTDTQYF.

The chain is built from TRBV6-6 and TRBJ2-3; 8 bases align to TRBD2. The CDR3 loop spans 15 amino acids. The V and J ends lost 4 bases and 1 base, in that order; junction bases with no gene match: 4. Germline V CDR1 and CDR2: MNHNY, SVGAGI (reference sequence). The CDR3 loop reads CASSSPAGGTDTQYF. CDR3 nucleotides: TGTGCCAGCAGTTCCCCAGCGGGGGGCACAGATACGCAGTATTTT.

The rearrangement uses TRBV9 and TRBJ2-6; maybe TRBD1 (5 bases). Between the trimmed V and J ends, which lost 0 bases and 12 bases, there was a span of 10 bases. From germline, CDR1 is SGDLS and CDR2 YYNGEE. This CDR3 has 13 amino acids. This CDR3 is CASSVGGIGVLTF. Here the CDR3 DNA reads TGTGCCAGCAGCGTAGGGGGCATTGGCGTCCTGACTTTC.

The V gene is TRBV6-1, the J gene TRBJ1-4; D is uncertain. This CDR3 region has 16 residues. V lost 4 bases, J lost 3 bases, and 15 bases lay in between. Germline CDR1 and CDR2: MNHNS and SASEGT. The CDR3 nucleotides are TGTGCCAGCAGTGGCGGGCCCAAGGAAGCTAATGAAAAACTGTTTTTT. Translated, it gives CASSGGPKEANEKLFF.